The sequence of this T cell receptor (beta chain) was determined in a study of cytomegalovirus exposure and HLA in healthy donors. It was with 60 Vbeta and 13 Jbeta primers that the PCR ran. Sequencing was performed with immunoSEQ multiplex PCR; in TCRdb, only in-frame clones are kept and a portion is missing. The sample has 140,000 or so clones; about 84% are singletons. The germline V and J ends were trimmed by 2 bases and 7 bases, with 17 bases remaining between them. There are 15 residues in the CDR3. Germline lookup yields CDR1 SGHTA and CDR2 FQGTGA. The source material was PBMCs. The chain couples TRBV7-3 to TRBJ1-1; perhaps TRBD1 as D (5 bases). This sequence originates from a male donor in good health and CMV-seronegative. In DNA, the CDR3 is TGTGCCAGCAGCTTATCTACTCCAGGGCACGGTGAAGCTTTCTTT. It encodes CASSLSTPGHGEAFF.